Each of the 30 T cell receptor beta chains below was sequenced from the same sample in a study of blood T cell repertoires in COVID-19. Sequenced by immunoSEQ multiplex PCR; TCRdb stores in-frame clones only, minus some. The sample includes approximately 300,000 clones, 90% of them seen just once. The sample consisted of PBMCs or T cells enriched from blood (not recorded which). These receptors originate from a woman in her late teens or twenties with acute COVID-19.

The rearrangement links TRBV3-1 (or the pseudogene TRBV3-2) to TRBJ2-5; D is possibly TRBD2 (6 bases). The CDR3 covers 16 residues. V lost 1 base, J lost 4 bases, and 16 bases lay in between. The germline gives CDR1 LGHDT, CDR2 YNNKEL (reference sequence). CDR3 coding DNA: TGTGCCAGCAGCCAAGGTGGCCCTACGCGGGGAGAGACCCAGTACTTC. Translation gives CASSQGGPTRGETQYF.

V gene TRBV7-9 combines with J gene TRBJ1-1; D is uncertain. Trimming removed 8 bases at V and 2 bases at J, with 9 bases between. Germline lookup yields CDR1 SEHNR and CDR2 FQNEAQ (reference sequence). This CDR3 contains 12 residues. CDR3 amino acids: CASETGNTEAFF. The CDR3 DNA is TGTGCCAGCGAGACGGGAAACACTGAAGCTTTCTTT.

The CDR3 coding sequence is TGTGCTAGTGCCTTACAGGGCAGCACTGAAGCTTTCTTT. Translation gives CASALQGSTEAFF. This chain joins TRBV12-5 and TRBJ1-1, with a tentative D call TRBD1 (6 bases). Looked up from germline, CDR1 is LGHNT and CDR2 is FRNRAP. Trimming left V 7 bases short and J 4 bases short, with 13 bases between. The CDR3 has 13 amino acids.

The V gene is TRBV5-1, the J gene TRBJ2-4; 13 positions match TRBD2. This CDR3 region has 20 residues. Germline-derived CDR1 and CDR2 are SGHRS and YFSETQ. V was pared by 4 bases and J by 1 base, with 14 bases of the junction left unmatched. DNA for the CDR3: TGCGCCAGCAGCCGGACTAGCGGGAGATGGCTGGGGGCGGCCAAAAACATTCAGTACTTC. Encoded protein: CASSRTSGRWLGAAKNIQYF.

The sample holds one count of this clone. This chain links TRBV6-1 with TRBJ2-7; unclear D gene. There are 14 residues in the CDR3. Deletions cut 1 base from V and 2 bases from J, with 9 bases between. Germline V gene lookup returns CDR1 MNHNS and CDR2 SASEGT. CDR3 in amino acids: CASSEDGYPYEQYF. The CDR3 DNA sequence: TGTGCCAGCAGTGAAGACGGGTACCCCTACGAGCAGTACTTC.

The CDR3 sequence is CASSAPGTGNEKLFF. The DNA for the CDR3 is TGTGCCAGCAGCGCGCCCGGGACAGGGAATGAAAAACTGTTTTTT. The V call is TRBV9, the J call TRBJ1-4, with 9 bases lining up with TRBD1. This CDR3 has 15 residues. CDR1 and CDR2 from the germline V gene are SGDLS and YYNGEE. With V trimmed by 3 bases and J by 5 bases, 5 bases remained unmatched.

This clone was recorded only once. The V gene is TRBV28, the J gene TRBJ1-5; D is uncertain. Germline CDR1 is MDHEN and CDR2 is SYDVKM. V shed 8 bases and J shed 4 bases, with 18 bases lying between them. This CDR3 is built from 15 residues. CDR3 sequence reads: CASGQPSLTNQPQHF. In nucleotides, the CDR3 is TGTGCCAGCGGTCAACCCTCCTTAACTAATCAGCCCCAGCATTTT. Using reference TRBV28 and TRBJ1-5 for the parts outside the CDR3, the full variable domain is DVKVTQSSRYLVKRTGEKVFLECVQDMDHENMFWYRQDPGLGLRLIYFSYDVKMKEKGDIPEGYSVSREKKERFSLILESASTNQTSMYLCASGQPSLTNQPQHFGDGTRLSIL.

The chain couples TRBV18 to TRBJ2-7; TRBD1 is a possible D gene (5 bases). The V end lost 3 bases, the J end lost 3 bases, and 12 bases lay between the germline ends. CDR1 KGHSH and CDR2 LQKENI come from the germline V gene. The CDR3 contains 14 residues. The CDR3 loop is CASSPQGLGYEQYF. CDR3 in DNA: TGTGCCAGCTCACCCCAGGGTCTGGGCTACGAGCAGTACTTC. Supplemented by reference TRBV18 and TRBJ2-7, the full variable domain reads NAGVMQNPRHLVRRRGQEARLRCSPMKGHSHVYWYRQLPEEGLKFMVYLQKENIIDESGMPKERFSAEFPKEGPSILRIQQVVRGDSAAYFCASSPQGLGYEQYFGPGTRLTVT.

CDR3 sequence reads: CASSWPGDPGYTF. CDR3 nucleotides: TGTGCCAGCAGTTGGCCCGGGGATCCTGGCTACACCTTC. The genes are TRBV28 and TRBJ1-2; D remains unclear. Germline lookup yields CDR1 MDHEN and CDR2 SYDVKM. Trimming removed 4 bases from V and 7 bases from J, with 13 bases in between. This CDR3 is 13 amino acids long.

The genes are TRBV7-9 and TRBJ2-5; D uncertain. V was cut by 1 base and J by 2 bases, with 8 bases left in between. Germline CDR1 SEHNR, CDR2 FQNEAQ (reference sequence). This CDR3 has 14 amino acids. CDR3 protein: CASSLVGQQETQYF. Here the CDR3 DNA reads TGTGCCAGCAGCTTAGTTGGCCAGCAAGAGACCCAGTACTTC.

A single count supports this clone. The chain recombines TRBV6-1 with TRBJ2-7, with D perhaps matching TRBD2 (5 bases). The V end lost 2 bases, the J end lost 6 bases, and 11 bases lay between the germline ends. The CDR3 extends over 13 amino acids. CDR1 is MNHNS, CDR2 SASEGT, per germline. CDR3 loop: CASSETRRSEQYF. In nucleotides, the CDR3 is TGTGCCAGCAGTGAAACTAGAAGGAGCGAGCAGTACTTC.

The CDR3 loop reads CASSQDLGSHNEQFF. CDR3 in DNA: TGTGCCAGCAGCCAAGATCTCGGTTCCCACAATGAGCAGTTCTTC. The chain has TRBV3-1 (or the pseudogene TRBV3-2) and TRBJ2-1; D ambiguous. V was clipped by 0 bases and J by 5 bases, with 11 bases between them. The CDR3 runs to 15 residues. The germline CDR1 and CDR2 sequences are LGHDT and YNNKEL (reference sequence).

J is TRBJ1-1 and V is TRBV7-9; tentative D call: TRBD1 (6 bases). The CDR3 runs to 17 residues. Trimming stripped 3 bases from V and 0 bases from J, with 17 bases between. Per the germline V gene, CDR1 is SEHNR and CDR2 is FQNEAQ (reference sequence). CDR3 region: CASSFAPRDTMNTEAFF. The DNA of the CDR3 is TGTGCCAGCAGCTTCGCCCCCCGGGACACTATGAACACTGAAGCTTTCTTT. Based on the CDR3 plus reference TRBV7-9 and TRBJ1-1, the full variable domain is DTGVSQNPRHKITKRGQNVTFRCDPISEHNRLYWYRQTLGQGPEFLTYFQNEAQLEKSRLLSDRFSAERPKGSFSTLEIQRTEQGDSAMYLCASSFAPRDTMNTEAFFGQGTRLTVV.

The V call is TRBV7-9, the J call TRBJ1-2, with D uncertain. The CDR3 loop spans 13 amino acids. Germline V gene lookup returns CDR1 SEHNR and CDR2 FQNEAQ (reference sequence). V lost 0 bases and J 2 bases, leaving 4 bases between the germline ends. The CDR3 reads CASSLAENYGYTF. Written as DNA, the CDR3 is TGTGCCAGCAGCTTAGCGGAGAACTATGGCTACACCTTC.

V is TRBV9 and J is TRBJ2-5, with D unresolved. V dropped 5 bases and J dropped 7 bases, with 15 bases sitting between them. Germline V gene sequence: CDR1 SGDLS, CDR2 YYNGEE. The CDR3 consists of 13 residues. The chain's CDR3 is CASRPGIRGTQYF. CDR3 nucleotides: TGTGCCAGCAGACCTGGCATCCGAGGGACCCAGTACTTC.

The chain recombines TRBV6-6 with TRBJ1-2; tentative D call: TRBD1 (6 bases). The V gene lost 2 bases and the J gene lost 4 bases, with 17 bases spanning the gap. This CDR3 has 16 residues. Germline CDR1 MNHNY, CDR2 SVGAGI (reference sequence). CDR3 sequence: CASSYDGNRVTYGYTF. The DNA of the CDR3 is TGTGCCAGCAGTTACGATGGGAACAGGGTAACCTATGGCTACACCTTC.

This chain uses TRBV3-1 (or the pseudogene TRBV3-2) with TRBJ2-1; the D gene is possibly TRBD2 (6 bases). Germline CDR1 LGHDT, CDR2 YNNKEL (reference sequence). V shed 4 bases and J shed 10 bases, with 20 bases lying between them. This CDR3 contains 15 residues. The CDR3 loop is CASSPRLTSFKEQFF. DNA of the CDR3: TGTGCCAGCAGCCCCCGCCTAACTAGCTTTAAGGAGCAGTTCTTC.

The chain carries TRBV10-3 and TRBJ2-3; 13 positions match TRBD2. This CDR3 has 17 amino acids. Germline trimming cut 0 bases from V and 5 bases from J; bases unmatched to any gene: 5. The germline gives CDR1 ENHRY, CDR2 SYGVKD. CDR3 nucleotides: TGTGCCATCAGTGAGTCAGCGACTAGCGGGAGGAGAGATACGCAGTATTTT. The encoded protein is CAISESATSGRRDTQYF.

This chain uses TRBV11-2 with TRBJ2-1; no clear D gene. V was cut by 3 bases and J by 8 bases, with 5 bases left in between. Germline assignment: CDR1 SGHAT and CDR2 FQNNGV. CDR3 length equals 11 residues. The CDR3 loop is CASSFTDEQFF. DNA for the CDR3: TGTGCCAGCAGCTTCACAGATGAGCAGTTCTTC.

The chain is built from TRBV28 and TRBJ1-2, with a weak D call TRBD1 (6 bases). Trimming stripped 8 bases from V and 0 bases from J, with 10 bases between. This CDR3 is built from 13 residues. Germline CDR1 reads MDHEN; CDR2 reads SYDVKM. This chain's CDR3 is CASRTGPNYGYTF. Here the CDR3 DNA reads TGTGCCAGCCGCACAGGGCCTAACTATGGCTACACCTTC.

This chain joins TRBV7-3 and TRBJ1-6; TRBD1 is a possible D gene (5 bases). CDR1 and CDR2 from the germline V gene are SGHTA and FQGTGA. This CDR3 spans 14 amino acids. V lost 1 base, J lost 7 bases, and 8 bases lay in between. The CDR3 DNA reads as TGTGCCAGCAGCTTAAGGGGCAGAAATTCACCCCTCCACTTT. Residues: CASSLRGRNSPLHF.

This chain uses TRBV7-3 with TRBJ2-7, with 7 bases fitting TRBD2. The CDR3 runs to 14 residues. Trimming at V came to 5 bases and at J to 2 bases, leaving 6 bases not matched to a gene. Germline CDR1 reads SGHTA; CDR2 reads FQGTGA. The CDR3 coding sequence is TGTGCCAGCAGCACCCTAGCGGCTCCCTACGAGCAGTACTTC. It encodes CASSTLAAPYEQYF.

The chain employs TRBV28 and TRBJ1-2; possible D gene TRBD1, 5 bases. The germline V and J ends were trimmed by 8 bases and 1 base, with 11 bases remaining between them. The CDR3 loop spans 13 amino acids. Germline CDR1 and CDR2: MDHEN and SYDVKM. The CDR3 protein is CASYVGGNYGYTF. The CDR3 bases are TGTGCCAGCTATGTGGGGGGTAACTATGGCTACACCTTC.

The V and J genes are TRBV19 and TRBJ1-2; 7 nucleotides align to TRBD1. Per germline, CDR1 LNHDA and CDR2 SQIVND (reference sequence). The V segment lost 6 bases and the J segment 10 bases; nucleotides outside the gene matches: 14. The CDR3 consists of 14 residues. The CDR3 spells CASRNRIGTDDYTF. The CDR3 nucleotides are TGTGCCAGTAGAAACCGAATCGGGACAGATGACTACACCTTC.

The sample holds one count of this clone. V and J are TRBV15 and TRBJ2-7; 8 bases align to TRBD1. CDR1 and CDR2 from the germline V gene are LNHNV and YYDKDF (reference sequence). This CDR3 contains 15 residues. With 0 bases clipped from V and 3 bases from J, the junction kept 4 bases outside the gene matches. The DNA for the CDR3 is TGTGCCACCAGCAGAGATGTGGGACAGGACTACGAGCAGTACTTC. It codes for CATSRDVGQDYEQYF.

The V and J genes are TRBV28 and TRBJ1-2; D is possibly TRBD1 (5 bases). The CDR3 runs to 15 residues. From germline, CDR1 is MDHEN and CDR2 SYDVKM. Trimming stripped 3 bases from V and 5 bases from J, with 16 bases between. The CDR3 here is CASSFPAREAYGYTF. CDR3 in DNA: TGTGCCAGCAGTTTCCCGGCCAGGGAGGCATATGGCTACACCTTC.

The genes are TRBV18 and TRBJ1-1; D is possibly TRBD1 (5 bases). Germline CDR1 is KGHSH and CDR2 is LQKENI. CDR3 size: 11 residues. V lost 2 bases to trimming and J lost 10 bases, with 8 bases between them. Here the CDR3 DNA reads TGTGCCAGCTCACCAGGTACAGGAGCTTTCTTT. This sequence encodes CASSPGTGAFF. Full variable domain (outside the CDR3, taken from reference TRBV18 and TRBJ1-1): NAGVMQNPRHLVRRRGQEARLRCSPMKGHSHVYWYRQLPEEGLKFMVYLQKENIIDESGMPKERFSAEFPKEGPSILRIQQVVRGDSAAYFCASSPGTGAFFGQGTRLTVV.

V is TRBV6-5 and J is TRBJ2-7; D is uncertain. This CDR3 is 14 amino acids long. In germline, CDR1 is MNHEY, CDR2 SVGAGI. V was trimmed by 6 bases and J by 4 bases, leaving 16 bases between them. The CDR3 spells CASRNTMGTYEQYF. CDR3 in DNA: TGTGCCAGCAGGAATACGATGGGCACGTACGAGCAGTACTTC.

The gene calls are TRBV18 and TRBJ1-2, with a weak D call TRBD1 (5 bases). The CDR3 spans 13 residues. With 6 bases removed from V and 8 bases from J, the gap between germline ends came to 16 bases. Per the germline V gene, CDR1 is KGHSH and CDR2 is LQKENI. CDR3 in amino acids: CASSQQEGRGYTF. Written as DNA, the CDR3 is TGTGCCAGCTCTCAACAGGAGGGGCGAGGCTACACCTTC.

This CDR3 is CATSRERTVGSTEAFF. The CDR3 coding sequence is TGTGCCACCAGCAGAGAACGGACAGTGGGGAGCACTGAAGCTTTCTTT. This chain links TRBV15 with TRBJ1-1; tentative D call: TRBD1 (6 bases). The CDR3 covers 16 residues. The germline CDR1 and CDR2 sequences are LNHNV and YYDKDF (reference sequence). Trimming took 0 bases from V and 4 from J, leaving 15 bases between them.